A single T cell receptor beta chain is shown here with its context. Antigen specificity is unknown. A single record per CDR3 protein comes from TCRdb applying MiXCR to the RT-PCR reads. The repertoire holds about 520,000 distinct CDR3 sequences, with roughly 27% as singletons. The CDR3 runs to 13 residues. V shed 3 bases and J 10 bases; nucleotides not matched to a gene: 5. Germline lookup yields CDR1 DFQATT and CDR2 SNEGSKA (reference sequence). This record comes from a study of response to subunit inactivated influenza vaccine. Study observations and caveats: Researchers suggested that each seasonal influenza vaccination recruits few new T cells.

The starting material was CD4+ T cells sorted from PBMCs, obtained 4 to 6 days after vaccination. The chain has TRBV20-1 and TRBJ1-6; 8 nucleotides align to TRBD1. This clonotype originated in a man aged 50 to 60 who received an inactivated influenza vaccine. The CDR3 loop reads CSASDQGASPLHF. The CDR3, as DNA: TGCAGTGCTAGCGATCAGGGGGCCTCACCCCTCCACTTT.